A single T cell receptor (beta chain) is shown here with its context. The protocol was immunoSEQ multiplex PCR, while the TCRdb copy is restricted to in-frame clones and leaves out a portion. The sample records about 170,000 clones, around 91% being singletons. This sample was taken from a study of control samples from healthy donors and cancer patients. The CDR3 totals 15 residues. V shed 6 bases, J shed 5 bases, and the junction held 12 bases outside the gene matches. Looked up from germline, CDR1 is LGHNT and CDR2 is FRNRAP. The sequenced sample was blood. V is TRBV12-5 and J is TRBJ1-1; TRBD1 aligns across 7 bases. This sequence originates from a woman in her 30s in good health. CDR3 residues: CASGQATGRWTEAFF. The CDR3 DNA sequence: TGTGCTAGTGGCCAAGCGACAGGGCGGTGGACTGAAGCTTTCTTT.